These T cell receptor beta chains were read from a single sample in a study of vaccination effects on CD4 cells after COVID-19. Measured with immunoSEQ multiplex PCR; TCRdb has only the in-frame clones, and not every one. The sample has more than 50,000 clones, about 80% seen once. These receptors have no known antigen. Material: CD4+ T cells from PBMCs cultured without peptide, obtained before COVID-19 vaccination. These receptors originate from a human donor who received a COVID-19 vaccine. The CDR3 runs from the conserved cysteine through the conserved F or W. Each record gives: V gene, clone size, J gene, D gene, CDR3 protein, CDR3 DNA. D genes are given only for firm matches. Clone size is given for some rows only: seen once, a few or many times, or a class if the clone is expanded.

TRBV10-2	.	TRBJ2-1	.	CASGRDGYNEQFF	TGCGCCAGCGGAAGGGACGGCTACAATGAGCAGTTCTTC
TRBV12-5	.	TRBJ1-2	.	CASGRDSRYGYTF	TGTGCTAGTGGTCGCGACAGCCGGTATGGCTACACCTTC
TRBV28	.	TRBJ1-3	.	CASSLVFSGNTIYF	TGTGCCAGCAGTTTAGTCTTCTCTGGAAACACCATATATTTT
TRBV24-1	.	TRBJ1-2	TRBD1	CATSEGGSGGYTF	TGTGCCACCAGTGAAGGGGGCTCTGGGGGCTACACCTTC
TRBV6-1	.	TRBJ1-5	.	CASSEISGNNQPQHF	TGTGCCAGCAGTGAAATCTCCGGGAACAATCAGCCCCAGCATTTT
TRBV7-2	once	TRBJ2-1	TRBD2	CASSFSGAYNEQFF	TGTGCCAGCAGCTTTAGCGGGGCGTACAATGAGCAGTTCTTC
TRBV24-1	.	TRBJ2-3	TRBD2	CATSTSGGGSTDTQYF	TGTGCCACCAGCACCTCTGGCGGGGGGAGCACAGATACGCAGTATTTT
TRBV25-1	few	TRBJ1-2	.	CASSEGGMVVRGYTF	TGTGCCAGCAGTGAAGGGGGAATGGTGGTAAGGGGCTACACCTTC
TRBV15	once	TRBJ2-5	.	CATSREQLPQETQYF	TGTGCCACCAGCAGAGAACAGCTCCCTCAAGAGACCCAGTACTTC
TRBV9	.	TRBJ1-1	.	CASSGQPNTEAFF	TGTGCCAGCAGCGGACAGCCGAACACTGAAGCTTTCTTT
TRBV6-5	.	TRBJ1-1	.	CASSYSAGVATEAFF	TGTGCCAGCAGTTACTCAGCGGGGGTGGCCACTGAAGCTTTCTTT
TRBV5-4	.	TRBJ1-2	.	CASSQITDGAYGYTF	TGTGCCAGCAGCCAGATTACGGACGGGGCTTATGGCTACACCTTC
TRBV7-2	.	TRBJ1-5	.	CASSFNGGSGQPQHF	TGTGCCAGCAGCTTCAATGGGGGAAGTGGACAGCCCCAGCATTTT
TRBV5-1	.	TRBJ1-2	.	CASSLDQQGSNGYTF	TGCGCCAGCAGCTTGGATCAACAGGGTTCTAATGGCTACACCTTC
TRBV4-2	few	TRBJ1-1	.	CASSQGQGSLTEAFF	TGTGCCAGCAGCCAAGGTCAGGGGAGTCTCACTGAAGCTTTCTTT
TRBV5-4	.	TRBJ1-2	.	CASKGPVYGYTF	TGTGCCAGCAAGGGGCCGGTCTATGGCTACACCTTC
TRBV18	.	TRBJ2-1	TRBD2	CASSPSGTLQGNEQFF	TGTGCCAGCTCACCCAGCGGGACCCTCCAGGGCAATGAGCAGTTCTTC
TRBV5-1	.	TRBJ2-5	.	CASSLGAGQETQYF	TGCGCCAGCAGCTTGGGTGCAGGGCAAGAGACCCAGTACTTC
TRBV2	.	TRBJ2-4	.	CASSTDRNIQYF	TGTGCCAGCAGCACAGACAGAAACATTCAGTACTTC
TRBV6-6	.	TRBJ1-5	.	CASSGQGKNQPQHF	TGTGCCAGCAGCGGGCAGGGAAAGAATCAGCCCCAGCATTTT
TRBV2	.	TRBJ1-5	.	CASSSRLFSSNQPQHF	TGTGCCAGCAGTTCCCGCTTATTCTCCAGCAATCAGCCCCAGCATTTT
TRBV24-1	.	TRBJ1-1	.	CASRRGTNTEAFF	TGTGCTTCCAGGAGGGGGACGAACACTGAAGCTTTCTTT
TRBV4-2	.	TRBJ1-5	.	CASSRGTDPVQPQHF	TGTGCCAGCAGCCGCGGGACGGATCCTGTTCAGCCCCAGCATTTT
TRBV24-1	.	TRBJ1-6	.	CATSDGNKNSPLHF	TGTGCCACCAGTGATGGTAATAAGAATTCACCCCTCCACTTT
TRBV7-3	once	TRBJ2-3	.	CASSTSQGAPDTQYF	.
TRBV30	.	TRBJ2-6	.	CAWRWGSGANVLTF	TGTGCCTGGAGATGGGGGTCTGGGGCCAACGTCCTGACTTTC
TRBV19	once	TRBJ2-4	.	CASKSRPQPSF	TGTGCCTCCAAGTCACGGCCTCAACCGTCTTTC
TRBV3-1/TRBV3-2	.	TRBJ1-3	TRBD1	CASSLQTGTSGNTIYF	TGTGCCAGCAGCCTCCAGACAGGGACCTCTGGAAACACCATATATTTT
TRBV5-1	.	TRBJ2-5	.	CASRPHTGTETQYF	TGCGCCAGCAGACCTCACACAGGGACAGAGACCCAGTACTTC
TRBV7-9	.	TRBJ2-3	.	CASSPTDTQYF	TGTGCCAGCAGCCCCACAGATACGCAGTATTTT
TRBV11-2	.	TRBJ1-2	.	CASSWGGNGYTF	TGTGCCAGCAGCTGGGGAGGGAATGGCTACACCTTC
TRBV7-3	.	TRBJ2-1	TRBD2	CASSLRLAGGRNEQFF	TGTGCCAGCAGCTTAAGACTAGCGGGGGGGAGGAATGAGCAGTTCTTC
TRBV5-1	few	TRBJ1-2	TRBD1	CASSLGQGLYGYTF	TGCGCCAGCAGCTTGGGACAGGGGCTCTATGGCTACACCTTC
TRBV5-8	.	TRBJ1-4	.	CASSRGVGQTLLNEKLFF	TGTGCCAGCAGCCGAGGGGTCGGGCAGACCCTCCTTAATGAAAAACTGTTTTTT
TRBV10-1	.	TRBJ1-5	.	CASSEVPPSNQPQHF	TGCGCCAGCAGTGAGGTGCCACCTAGCAATCAGCCCCAGCATTTT
TRBV19	.	TRBJ2-6	TRBD1	CASSTGQGVTGANVLTF	TGTGCCAGTAGTACAGGACAGGGGGTTACTGGGGCCAACGTCCTGACTTTC
TRBV6-6	.	TRBJ1-3	.	CASKGDSGNTIYF	TGTGCCAGCAAAGGGGATTCTGGAAACACCATATATTTT
TRBV19	.	TRBJ1-5	.	CASSINGDQPQHF	TGTGCCAGTAGTATAAACGGGGATCAGCCCCAGCATTTT
TRBV27	.	TRBJ1-1	TRBD1	CASSLSARDRLNTEAFF	TGTGCCAGCAGTTTATCGGCTCGGGACAGGTTGAACACTGAAGCTTTCTTT
TRBV11-3	.	TRBJ2-3	TRBD1	CASSWGQASTDTQYF	TGTGCCAGCAGCTGGGGACAGGCTAGCACAGATACGCAGTATTTT
TRBV5-1	.	TRBJ2-2	.	CASTPQGGGLAGELFF	TGCGCCAGCACCCCCCAGGGGGGGGGTTTGGCCGGGGAGCTGTTTTTT